The 19 T cell receptor beta chains reported below all come from one sample, sequenced in a study of shared clonotypes between healthy human individuals (dated by TCRdb to 2018 to 2020). The protocol used for the library was the immunoSEQ multiplex PCR assay. TCRdb limited this immuneACCESS table to in-frame rearrangements with V and J called. A share of clones is missing; checked studies link under half to unresolved V genes, and the rest is unexplained. The sample has hundreds of thousands of clones on record, less than 85% of them singletons. The top ten constitute about 1.8% of the sample. The sample comprised memory CD4+ T cells sorted from blood. The sample's cell subset or site, from its label and the paper: CD45RA-negative fraction. The receptors shown here come from a woman in her 30s in good health.

This chain uses TRBV9 with TRBJ2-7; D may be TRBD1 or TRBD2 (6 bases each). Trimming cost V 2 bases and J 0 bases, with 12 bases left between them. The CDR3 totals 15 residues. Per germline, CDR1 SGDLS and CDR2 YYNGEE. The CDR3 is CASSVEGGPSYEQYF. The CDR3 DNA reads TGTGCCAGCAGCGTCGAGGGGGGCCCCTCCTACGAGCAGTACTTC.

The rearrangement links TRBV30 to TRBJ1-4; D perhaps matches TRBD1 (5 bases). The length of the CDR3 is 13 residues. Germline assignment: CDR1 GTSNPN and CDR2 SVGIG (reference sequence). Between the trimmed V and J ends, which lost 2 bases and 5 bases, there was a span of 9 bases. The CDR3 DNA reads TGTGCCTGGAGTTACAGGTCAAATGAAAAACTGTTTTTT. It translates to CAWSYRSNEKLFF.

The sample holds a few counts of this clone. The chain uses TRBV5-1 and TRBJ2-1; possibly TRBD2 for D (6 bases). V lost 5 bases, J lost 5 bases, and 17 bases lay in between. Germline CDR1 and CDR2: SGHRS and YFSETQ. This CDR3 comprises 15 residues. The CDR3 DNA sequence: TGCGCCAGCAGTTTTCTCCCGGGACTGGACAATGAGCAGTTCTTC. It specifies CASSFLPGLDNEQFF.

This rearrangement joins TRBV28 to TRBJ2-7; the D is unclear. The CDR3 runs 13 residues. The germline gives CDR1 MDHEN, CDR2 SYDVKM. V gave up 11 bases and J gave up 1 base, with 15 bases separating them. This CDR3 is CAGGRRNSYEQYF. The CDR3 DNA reads TGTGCCGGTGGGCGTAGGAATTCCTACGAGCAGTACTTC.

The chain employs TRBV6-4 and TRBJ2-1; TRBD2 might be the D (5 bases). CDR3 size: 15 residues. Trimming left V 4 bases short and J 6 bases short, with 16 bases between. The germline V gene has CDR1 MRHNA and CDR2 SNTAGT. CDR3 residues: CASSVAPTRSNEQFF. The CDR3 coding sequence is TGTGCCAGCAGTGTTGCCCCTACTAGGAGCAATGAGCAGTTCTTC.

CDR3 nucleotides: TGTGCCTGGCAGAGCTCTGGAAACACCATATATTTT. Encoded protein: CAWQSSGNTIYF. V gene TRBV30 combines with J gene TRBJ1-3; D gene uncertain. Per germline, CDR1 GTSNPN and CDR2 SVGIG (reference sequence). V lost 5 bases, J lost 0 bases, and 5 bases lay in between. The CDR3 covers 12 residues.

This clone was counted a single time. Distinct nucleotide sequences in the sample also encode this CDR3. J is TRBJ2-3 and V is TRBV18; D is ambiguous. Germline loops: CDR1 KGHSH, CDR2 LQKENI. This CDR3 has 13 amino acids. V lost 0 bases to trimming and J lost 3 bases, with 4 bases between them. The DNA for the CDR3 is TGTGCCAGCTCACCACCCGGGACAGATACGCAGTATTTT. This gives the protein CASSPPGTDTQYF.

V gene TRBV11-2 combines with J gene TRBJ2-7; TRBD1 matches 7 bases. The CDR3 spans 17 residues. CDR1 SGHAT and CDR2 FQNNGV come from the germline V gene. V lost 2 bases and J lost 7; bases outside the gene matches: 17. The CDR3 loop is CASSLTRDSQLPSEQYF. The CDR3, as DNA: TGTGCCAGCAGCTTAACCCGGGACAGCCAACTTCCTAGTGAGCAGTACTTC.

J is TRBJ2-3 and V is TRBV5-1; 8 nucleotides align to TRBD2. Germline trimming cut 3 bases from V and 2 bases from J; bases unmatched to any gene: 11. Germline loops: CDR1 SGHRS, CDR2 YFSETQ. The CDR3 loop spans 17 amino acids. The CDR3 spells CASSSWGSGILTDTQYF. The CDR3 DNA reads as TGCGCCAGCAGCTCCTGGGGTAGCGGGATCCTCACAGATACGCAGTATTTT.

The chain combines TRBV19 with TRBJ2-3; D uncertain. The CDR3 sequence is 13 residues long. Deletions cut 3 bases from V and 7 bases from J, with 11 bases between. Germline V lookup: CDR1 LNHDA, CDR2 SQIVND (reference sequence). The CDR3 coding sequence is TGTGCCAGTAGTATTGACCCCCCGTATACGCAGTATTTT. Amino acid sequence: CASSIDPPYTQYF.

The chain joins TRBV5-1 to TRBJ2-3; D is possibly TRBD1 (5 bases). The CDR3 is made up of 14 amino acids. Germline CDR1 reads SGHRS; CDR2 reads YFSETQ. Trimming took 1 base from V and 4 from J, leaving 10 bases between them. The CDR3 sequence: CASSLLAGPDTQYF. In DNA, the CDR3 is TGCGCCAGCAGCTTGCTCGCAGGGCCAGATACGCAGTATTTT.

Concerning this clone: This specimen includes other DNA sequences encoding the same CDR3. The chain is built from TRBV4-1 and TRBJ1-2, with 8 bases fitting TRBD1. Germline V gene sequence: CDR1 MGHRA, CDR2 YSYEKL. The CDR3 loop spans 13 amino acids. Losses at the gene ends were 8 bases for V and 5 bases for J; bases not matched to a gene: 7. This CDR3 is CASRPTGGYGYTF. The CDR3, as DNA: TGCGCCAGCCGACCCACAGGGGGTTATGGCTACACCTTC.

J is TRBJ1-5 and V is TRBV11-2; D unresolved. Deletions cut 1 base from V and 0 bases from J, with 16 bases between. This CDR3 is built from 18 residues. Per the germline V gene, CDR1 is SGHAT and CDR2 is FQNNGV. The CDR3 loop is CASSLGSLREYSNQPQHF. Written as DNA, the CDR3 is TGTGCCAGCAGCTTAGGGAGCCTACGTGAATATAGCAATCAGCCCCAGCATTTT.

The J gene is TRBJ2-3, the V gene TRBV7-9; D perhaps matches TRBD1 (6 bases). From germline, CDR1 is SEHNR and CDR2 FQNEAQ (reference sequence). CDR3 length: 16 amino acids. V lost 5 bases and J lost 1, with 16 bases in between. The CDR3 DNA reads TGTGCCAGCAGCCCCAGGGGTCACCAGGGCACAGATACGCAGTATTTT. The encoded protein is CASSPRGHQGTDTQYF.

The chain links TRBV11-2 to TRBJ2-3; TRBD1 might be the D (6 bases). The V end was cut by 5 bases, the J end by 5 bases, with 17 bases between. The CDR3 sequence is 15 residues long. The germline gives CDR1 SGHAT, CDR2 FQNNGV. CDR3 sequence (DNA): TGTGCCAGCAGCCTTAGGGTACAGGGTGTAGATACGCAGTATTTT. Its translation is CASSLRVQGVDTQYF.

The gene calls are TRBV5-4 and TRBJ2-5; no clear D. The CDR3 consists of 13 residues. The germline gives CDR1 SGHNT, CDR2 YYREEE (reference sequence). V shed 0 bases and J shed 2 bases, with 5 bases lying between them. The CDR3 sequence is CASSLAYQETQYF. CDR3 coding DNA: TGTGCCAGCAGCTTGGCCTATCAAGAGACCCAGTACTTC.

V is TRBV5-1 and J is TRBJ2-3; 10 nucleotides match TRBD1. The CDR3 spans 14 residues. The ends lost 4 bases at V and 1 base at J; junction bases unmatched: 0. CDR1 and CDR2 (germline): SGHRS, YFSETQ. The CDR3 nucleotides read TGCGCCAGCAGCGGGACAGGGGGCACAGATACGCAGTATTTT. It encodes CASSGTGGTDTQYF.

This sequence joins TRBV5-4 and TRBJ2-5; D is possibly TRBD2 (7 bases). The length of the CDR3 is 16 residues. CDR1 and CDR2 from the germline V gene are SGHNT and YYREEE (reference sequence). The V end was cut by 0 bases, the J end by 5 bases, with 17 bases between. The CDR3 region has the DNA TGTGCCAGCAGCTTGGTAGGGGGAGGGGATTTGGAGACCCAGTACTTC. Protein: CASSLVGGGDLETQYF.

The chain recombines TRBV19 with TRBJ1-5; the match to TRBD1 covers 7 bases. CDR1 is LNHDA and CDR2 is SQIVND in the germline V gene (reference sequence). The CDR3 is made up of 14 amino acids. Unmatched junction bases numbered 6, after V lost 9 bases and J lost 1 base. The CDR3 reads CASTWDSSNQPQHF. CDR3 DNA sequence: TGTGCCAGCACCTGGGACAGCAGCAATCAGCCCCAGCATTTT.